The T cell receptor (beta chain) described here comes from a study of cytomegalovirus exposure and HLA in healthy donors. The CDR3 extends over 14 amino acids. V lost 2 bases, J lost 6 bases, and 12 bases lay in between. In germline, CDR1 is MDHEN, CDR2 SYDVKM. Amplification used 60 Vbeta primers and 13 Jbeta primers. This table comes from immunoSEQ multiplex PCR, and its TCRdb copy is limited to in-frame clones, with some not included. Found here are over 130,000 clones, more than 65% of them singletons; the top ten hold roughly 6.7%. This chain connects TRBV28 to TRBJ2-3; D perhaps matches TRBD1 (6 bases). The material sequenced was PBMCs. This receptor was obtained from a man aged 45-65 years in good health and CMV-seropositive. The CDR3 region has the DNA TGTGCCAGCAGTTTACGTGGGGGCGGCGATACGCAGTATTTT. Protein product: CASSLRGGGDTQYF.